Below, one TCR beta chain is given with its context. What it recognizes is unknown. Germline CDR1 is SGHRS and CDR2 is YFSETQ. V was pared by 7 bases and J by 4 bases, with 12 bases between. This CDR3 contains 12 residues. These data are taken from a study of T cell repertoires in aging, cancer and after chemotherapy. The overall study: The full dataset contained several million TCR reads. Study-wide results and limits: In healthy donors, age-related TCR diversity loss mainly reflected lost richness. Age-matched healthy donors had significantly more diverse, less clonal blood TCR repertoires than untreated cancer patients. In each cancer cohort, median generation probability increased across chemotherapy, suggesting thymic output rebounded.

Rearranged V-D-J TRB sequences were amplified with a mixed TRB-A/B primer pool. TCRdb re-called the multiplex PCR reads with MiXCR, one entry per CDR3 protein. This table holds roughly 2,000 distinct CDR3 sequences, 50% to 80% found once. Peripheral blood genomic DNA, not sorted cells or RNA, was the template. The V and J genes are TRBV5-1 and TRBJ2-7; unclear D gene. Sequenced sample: blood. The sequence came from a human donor with a solid tumor. CDR3 DNA sequence: TGCGCCAGCTCCCCGACGGCTTACGAGCAGTACTTC. As protein: CASSPTAYEQYF.